The clone carrying this T cell receptor (beta chain) showed up just a few times. Its antigen is unidentified. TCRdb processed the 5' RACE reads anew with MiXCR; each CDR3 protein has one entry. The table has around 250,000 distinct CDR3 sequences, 15% to 20% seen once; the top ten hold less than 30%. Germline CDR1 reads SEHNR; CDR2 reads FQNEAQ (reference sequence). The length of the CDR3 is 16 residues. The ends lost 5 bases at V and 2 bases at J; junction bases unmatched: 8. The sample is drawn from a study of T-cell memory formation after mild COVID-19. Study-wide points: Some clones that responded were present in memory (sampled pre-infection), which suggests cross-reactive memory joined.

Sequences were obtained from PBMCs or a T cell subset sorted from them (not recorded which). The rearrangement joins TRBV7-9 to TRBJ1-2; 10 nucleotides line up with TRBD1. This receptor was obtained from a man younger than 35 who had mild COVID-19 (a few samples of this study predate the infection). Cell type and time point are not known. The CDR3 coding sequence is TGTGCCAGCAGCCTGGGGACAGGGGTAGGCAACTATGGCTACACCTTC. This translates into CASSLGTGVGNYGYTF.